This record covers a single T cell receptor beta chain. Its antigen is undetermined. This record belongs to a study of somatic mutations in cytotoxic T cells in rheumatoid arthritis. Overall study context: Flow sorting at nearly 100% purity was applied to some V beta antibody-stained T-cell populations, which included V beta1+ cells sequenced for TCRB. Study-level points and caveats: For about an eighth of the roughly 60 patients, a single CD8+ clone accounted for more than 20% of CD8+ cells. Slight underrepresentation of TRBV07 in rheumatoid arthritis patients was not adjusted for multiple comparisons.

TCRdb keeps only in-frame clones here, not all; method: immunoSEQ multiplex PCR. The sample contains thousands of clones, over 70% of which appear only once. This CDR3 has 15 amino acids. CDR1 is SGHTS and CDR2 is YDEGEE in the germline V gene. The V and J ends lost 0 bases and 3 bases, in that order; junction bases with no gene match: 3. Sequencing input: CD8+ T cells sorted from blood. J is TRBJ2-1 and V is TRBV5-8, with 7 bases identical to TRBD1. The TCR sequence derives from a woman between 45 and 60 years old in good health. In DNA, the CDR3 is TGTGCCAGCAGCTTGGTTGCAGGGGGCTACAATGAGCAGTTCTTC. It is translated as CASSLVAGGYNEQFF. The entire variable domain, with the rest obtained from reference TRBV5-8 and TRBJ2-1, is as follows: EAGVTQSPTHLIKTRGQQATLRCSPISGHTSVYWYQQALGLGLQFLLWYDEGEERNRGNFPPRFSGRQFPNYSSELNVNALELEDSALYLCASSLVAGGYNEQFFGPGTRLTVL.